The source of this TCR beta chain is a study of identical twins. Study-wide results and limits: The models systematically underestimated how much out-of-frame TCR alpha was shared in monozygotic twins. Partly confounded zero-insertion analyses could result from invariant MAIT and iNKT cells. Whereas memory repertoires showed no such difference, abundant cord blood beta clonotypes carried fewer insertions.

Via MiXCR, TCRdb re-called the 5' RACE reads, giving one row per CDR3 protein. The data contain around 220,000 distinct CDR3 sequences, about 10% of them seen just once; the ten biggest clones take up 8% to 10%. This clonotype has a handful of counts. The antigen is unknown. CDR3 length: 17 residues. Germline loops: CDR1 SGHAT, CDR2 FQNNGV. V was trimmed by 2 bases and J by 0 bases, leaving 14 bases between them. Sequencing was carried out using memory T cells sorted from blood. This sequence originates from a man aged 45 to 65 in good health. The chain combines TRBV11-2 with TRBJ2-1; a weak D match, TRBD1 (5 bases). The CDR3 region is CASSLSPTVVSYNEQFF. In DNA form, the CDR3 reads TGTGCCAGCAGCTTAAGCCCGACAGTTGTCTCCTACAATGAGCAGTTCTTC.